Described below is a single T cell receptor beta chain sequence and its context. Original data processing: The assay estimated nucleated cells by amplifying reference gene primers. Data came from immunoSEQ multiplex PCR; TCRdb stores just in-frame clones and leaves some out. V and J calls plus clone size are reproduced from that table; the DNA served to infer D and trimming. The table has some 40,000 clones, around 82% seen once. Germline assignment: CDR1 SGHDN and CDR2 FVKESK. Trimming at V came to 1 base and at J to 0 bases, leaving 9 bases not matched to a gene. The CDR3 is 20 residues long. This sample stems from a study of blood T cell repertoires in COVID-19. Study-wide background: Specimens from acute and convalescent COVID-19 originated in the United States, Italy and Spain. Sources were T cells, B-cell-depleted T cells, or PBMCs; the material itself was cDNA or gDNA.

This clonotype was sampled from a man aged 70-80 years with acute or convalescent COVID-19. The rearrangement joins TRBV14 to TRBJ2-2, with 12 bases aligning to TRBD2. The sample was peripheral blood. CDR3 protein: CASSQVGLAGGPSNTGELFF. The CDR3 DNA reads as TGTGCCAGCAGCCAAGTTGGGCTAGCGGGAGGGCCCTCGAACACCGGGGAGCTGTTTTTT.